These 6 T cell receptor beta chains were sequenced from one sample in a study of blood T cell repertoires in COVID-19. Clones were read by immunoSEQ multiplex PCR, and TCRdb kept only the in-frame ones, dropping some. The sample lists under 300,000 clones, 70% to 90% occurring once. Specimen: peripheral blood. All receptors come from a woman aged 40 to 50 who had recovered from COVID-19.

This chain connects TRBV30 to TRBJ1-1; 8 bases match TRBD1. CDR1 and CDR2 from the germline V gene are GTSNPN and SVGIG (reference sequence). This CDR3 spans 15 amino acids. Losses at the gene ends were 1 base for V and 5 bases for J; bases not matched to a gene: 9. The CDR3 nucleotides read TGTGCCTGGAGTGCCAGCAGGGGGCGGGTGACTGAAGCTTTCTTT. It codes for CAWSASRGRVTEAFF. The whole variable domain, filled in from reference TRBV30 and TRBJ1-1, reads SQTIHQWPATLVQPVGSPLSLECTVEGTSNPNLYWYRQAAGRGLQLLFYSVGIGQISSEVPQNLSASRPQDRQFILSSKKLLLSDSGFYLCAWSASRGRVTEAFFGQGTRLTVV.

This chain connects TRBV19 to TRBJ1-4, with D hard to call. The CDR3 covers 16 residues. Germline V gene data show CDR1 as LNHDA and CDR2 as SQIVND (reference sequence). V was pared by 6 bases and J by 7 bases, with 21 bases between. The CDR3 protein is CASRSTGPSRVEKLFF. Here the CDR3 DNA reads TGTGCCAGTAGATCTACCGGGCCATCGAGGGTTGAAAAACTGTTTTTT.

This clone appeared a single time. The gene calls are TRBV5-4 and TRBJ2-5; TRBD1 matches 7 bases. CDR1 is SGHNT, CDR2 YYREEE, per germline (reference sequence). The V and J ends lost 4 bases and 4 bases, in that order; junction bases with no gene match: 7. The CDR3 is made up of 14 amino acids. DNA for the CDR3: TGTGCCAGCAGCGGCGGACAGGTCCGAGAGACCCAGTACTTC. Translation gives CASSGGQVRETQYF.

V and J are TRBV27 and TRBJ2-7; TRBD2 is a possible D gene (5 bases). The ends were cut back, 8 bases at V and 1 base at J, with 15 bases in the middle. CDR1 and CDR2 (germline): MNHEY, SMNVEV (reference sequence). CDR3 size: 14 residues. Here the CDR3 DNA reads TGTGCCAGCCGCGAGGGCGCCCCGTCCTACGAGCAGTACTTC. Protein product: CASREGAPSYEQYF.

The rearrangement links TRBV5-4 to TRBJ2-5; D is perhaps TRBD2 (7 bases). Germline assignment: CDR1 SGHNT and CDR2 YYREEE (reference sequence). The V and J ends lost 0 bases and 1 base respectively, with 13 bases between them. The CDR3 has 16 residues. DNA of the CDR3: TGTGCCAGCAGCTTGGGTAGGGGGGGCCCCCAAGAGACCCAGTACTTC. As protein: CASSLGRGGPQETQYF.

The rearrangement joins TRBV9 to TRBJ2-3, with 11 nucleotides matching TRBD2. The V and J ends lost 2 bases and 5 bases, in that order; junction bases with no gene match: 4. Germline V gene lookup returns CDR1 SGDLS and CDR2 YYNGEE. This CDR3 has 15 residues. The CDR3 DNA reads TGTGCCAGCAGCGTTATGCTAGCGGGAGGAGATACGCAGTATTTT. Its protein product is CASSVMLAGGDTQYF. Full variable domain (remainder filled in from reference TRBV9 and TRBJ2-3): DSGVTQTPKHLITATGQRVTLRCSPRSGDLSVYWYQQSLDQGLQFLIQYYNGEERAKGNILERFSAQQFPDLHSELNLSSLELGDSALYFCASSVMLAGGDTQYFGPGTRLTVL.